This entry lists 23 T cell receptor beta chains sequenced from one sample in a study of identical twins (dated by TCRdb to the mid-2010s). Preparation of the library involved 5' RACE. Instrument on record: Illumina HiSeq 2000. The public reads were quality trimmed at Q25 with fastp and then assembled into clones with MiXCR by TCRdb, keeping productive beta chains. Rows are combined by CDR3 protein, so each entry shows the most common genes and DNA. The sample records around 690,000 distinct CDR3 sequences, approximately 21% of which are singletons. The ten largest clones add up to roughly 4% of the sample. The sample was also reused in another study, on T cells expressing NK-cell markers.

The sample comprised PBMCs. These receptor sequences come from a young woman in good health.

The chain recombines TRBV20-1 with TRBJ2-5; TRBD2 agrees at 7 bases. CDR1 DFQATT and CDR2 SNEGSKA come from the germline V gene (reference sequence). V lost 3 bases to trimming and J lost 0 bases; unmatched junction nucleotides: 4. CDR3 length: 14 residues. The CDR3 coding sequence is TGCAGTGCTAGTTTGCTAGCGGACCAAGAGACCCAGTACTTC. It is translated as CSASLLADQETQYF.

V gene TRBV18 combines with J gene TRBJ2-7; D gene unclear. Germline V gene sequence: CDR1 KGHSH, CDR2 LQKENI. V lost 3 bases to trimming and J lost 2 bases, with 14 bases between them. The CDR3 extends over 15 amino acids. CDR3 region: CASSPHKGGTYEQYF. The CDR3 bases are TGTGCCAGCTCACCTCACAAGGGCGGCACCTACGAGCAGTACTTC. The full variable domain, its missing parts supplied by reference TRBV18 and TRBJ2-7, is NAGVMQNPRHLVRRRGQEARLRCSPMKGHSHVYWYRQLPEEGLKFMVYLQKENIIDESGMPKERFSAEFPKEGPSILRIQQVVRGDSAAYFCASSPHKGGTYEQYFGPGTRLTVT.

V gene TRBV3-1 combines with J gene TRBJ2-7, with a tentative D call TRBD2 (6 bases). Germline CDR1 LGHDT, CDR2 YNNKEL (reference sequence). Deletions cut 4 bases from V and 2 bases from J, with 12 bases between. CDR3 size: 14 residues. The CDR3 DNA reads TGTGCCAGCAGCCTGTCCCGGGAGCCCTACGAGCAGTACTTC. Translated, it gives CASSLSREPYEQYF.

This clonotype has more than one count but fewer than ten. This rearrangement joins TRBV20-1 to TRBJ2-3; possible D gene TRBD2, 5 bases. CDR3 length equals 13 residues. Trimming took 2 bases from V and 6 from J, leaving 12 bases between them. Germline-derived CDR1 and CDR2 are DFQATT and SNEGSKA (reference sequence). The CDR3 spells CSARSLARDTQYF. CDR3 nucleotides: TGCAGTGCTAGATCTCTAGCTCGGGATACGCAGTATTTT.

The V and J genes are TRBV20-1 and TRBJ2-7, with D perhaps assigned TRBD1 or TRBD2 (5 bases each). The V end was cut by 3 bases, the J end by 5 bases, with 11 bases between. Germline V gene sequence: CDR1 DFQATT, CDR2 SNEGSKA (reference sequence). The CDR3 consists of 12 residues. This CDR3 reads CSASWDGNEQYF. In DNA form, the CDR3 reads TGCAGTGCTAGCTGGGACGGGAACGAGCAGTACTTC.

This clonotype has just a few counts. The V gene is TRBV27, the J gene TRBJ1-6; a possible D gene is TRBD1 (6 bases). The CDR3 is 15 amino acids. V lost 0 bases and J lost 7, with 10 bases in between. From germline, CDR1 is MNHEY and CDR2 SMNVEV (reference sequence). The CDR3 DNA sequence: TGTGCCAGCAGTTTATCAGGGACAACCAATTCACCCCTCCACTTT. It codes for CASSLSGTTNSPLHF.

The genes are TRBV18 and TRBJ2-2; the D gene could be TRBD1 or TRBD2 (5 bases each). The CDR3 runs to 17 residues. The V gene's germline CDR1 is KGHSH and CDR2 LQKENI. V lost 3 bases and J lost 6, with 20 bases in between. DNA of the CDR3: TGTGCCAGCTCACCCGGGACCCCAATGTCCAAACCCGGGGAGCTGTTTTTT. Translation: CASSPGTPMSKPGELFF. Combining the CDR3 with reference TRBV18 and TRBJ2-2 gives the whole variable domain NAGVMQNPRHLVRRRGQEARLRCSPMKGHSHVYWYRQLPEEGLKFMVYLQKENIIDESGMPKERFSAEFPKEGPSILRIQQVVRGDSAAYFCASSPGTPMSKPGELFFGEGSRLTVL.

The gene calls are TRBV5-1 and TRBJ2-3; unclear D gene. The CDR3 length is 16 residues. V was clipped by 4 bases and J by 0 bases, with 15 bases between them. The germline V gene has CDR1 SGHRS and CDR2 YFSETQ. CDR3 nucleotide sequence: TGCGCCAGCAGCATCTACCCAACCCTGAGCACAGATACGCAGTATTTT. Protein product: CASSIYPTLSTDTQYF. Based on the CDR3 plus reference TRBV5-1 and TRBJ2-3, the full variable domain is KAGVTQTPRYLIKTRGQQVTLSCSPISGHRSVSWYQQTPGQGLQFLFEYFSETQRNKGNFPGRFSGRQFSNSRSEMNVSTLELGDSALYLCASSIYPTLSTDTQYFGPGTRLTVL.

This clonotype was recorded a few times. This chain joins TRBV2 and TRBJ2-2, with D unclear. V gave up 7 bases and J gave up 4 bases, with 4 bases separating them. Looked up from germline, CDR1 is SNHLY and CDR2 is FYNNEI. The CDR3 totals 11 residues. CDR3 loop: CASKSTGELFF. DNA for the CDR3: TGTGCCAGCAAAAGCACCGGGGAGCTGTTTTTT.

This clonotype has ten or more counts. The V call is TRBV12-3 or TRBV12-4, the J call TRBJ2-1, with D perhaps matching TRBD1 or TRBD2 (5 bases each). The CDR3 spans 11 residues. Trimming removed 4 bases from V and 9 bases from J, with 7 bases in between. The CDR3 DNA reads as TGTGCCAGCAGTTCAGGGAGTGAGCAGTTCTTC. Protein sequence: CASSSGSEQFF.

The rearrangement links TRBV4-3 to TRBJ1-5; weak D call: TRBD1 (6 bases). The V end lost 0 bases, the J end lost 9 bases, and 15 bases lay between the germline ends. CDR3 size: 15 residues. Per germline, CDR1 LGHNA and CDR2 YSLEER. This CDR3 reads CASSQDSQGLRPQHF. CDR3 sequence (DNA): TGCGCCAGCAGCCAAGATAGTCAGGGGTTGCGGCCCCAGCATTTT.

The rearrangement links TRBV20-1 to TRBJ2-5; D is perhaps TRBD2 (6 bases). Germline V gene lookup returns CDR1 DFQATT and CDR2 SNEGSKA (reference sequence). Deletions cut 1 base from V and 1 base from J, with 7 bases between. The CDR3 spans 13 residues. CDR3 residues: CSARGTIQETQYF. The CDR3 DNA sequence: TGCAGTGCTAGAGGGACTATCCAAGAGACCCAGTACTTC.

The CDR3 here is CATSSSLARSTDTQYF. The CDR3 DNA reads as TGTGCCACCAGCAGTTCGCTAGCGCGGAGCACAGATACGCAGTATTTT. V is TRBV15 and J is TRBJ2-3; possible D gene TRBD2, 6 bases. Trimming took off 3 bases at V and 0 bases at J, with 13 bases between the two ends. Germline V gene sequence: CDR1 LNHNV, CDR2 YYDKDF (reference sequence). The CDR3 is made up of 16 amino acids.

This chain uses TRBV20-1 with TRBJ2-1; 8 bases are a match to TRBD2. Per germline, CDR1 DFQATT and CDR2 SNEGSKA (reference sequence). Trimming cost V 3 bases and J 8 bases; bases outside gene matches: 6. This CDR3 spans 13 amino acids. CDR3 sequence: CSASGGGLDEQFF. The DNA of the CDR3 is TGCAGTGCTAGCGGGGGGGGTTTGGATGAGCAGTTCTTC.

J is TRBJ2-3 and V is TRBV15, with D tentatively TRBD2 (6 bases). Deletions cut 2 bases from V and 3 bases from J, with 18 bases between. The CDR3 is made up of 17 amino acids. The germline V gene encodes CDR1 LNHNV and CDR2 YYDKDF (reference sequence). The CDR3 here is CATSRTGYGSRTDTQYF. CDR3 bases: TGTGCCACCAGCAGAACAGGTTACGGGAGTCGAACAGATACGCAGTATTTT.

This clonotype was found a few times. The rearrangement uses TRBV10-3 and TRBJ1-2; 7 bases agree with TRBD1. After removal of 0 bases from V and 6 bases from J, the junction contained 7 bases not matched to a gene. Germline-derived CDR1 and CDR2 are ENHRY and SYGVKD. The CDR3 runs 15 residues. The CDR3 nucleotides are TGTGCCATCAGTGAGTCGCCCGGGACAGACCATGGCTACACCTTC. This translates into CAISESPGTDHGYTF.

This clonotype was seen many times. The V gene is TRBV6-5, the J gene TRBJ1-1; D not certain. V gave up 4 bases and J gave up 8 bases, with 11 bases separating them. Per the germline V gene, CDR1 is MNHEY and CDR2 is SVGAGI. CDR3 length: 12 residues. CDR3 protein: CASSSSVTEAFF. The CDR3 coding sequence is TGTGCCAGCAGTTCCTCAGTGACAGAAGCTTTCTTT.

This clonotype appeared many times. The chain has TRBV5-1 and TRBJ1-6; D is unresolved. The CDR3 runs 14 residues. The V end was cut by 2 bases, the J end by 7 bases, with 10 bases between. Germline V gives CDR1 SGHRS, CDR2 YFSETQ. The CDR3 nucleotides are TGCGCCAGCAGCTTATCCGTCGGCAATTCACCCCTCCACTTT. Translated: CASSLSVGNSPLHF.

The chain carries TRBV4-1 and TRBJ2-1; 14 nucleotides align to TRBD2. CDR1 MGHRA and CDR2 YSYEKL come from the germline V gene. The CDR3 extends over 16 amino acids. V gave up 4 bases and J gave up 8 bases; unmatched junction bases: 7. CDR3 sequence reads: CASSRRLAGGPDEQFF. CDR3 in DNA: TGCGCCAGCAGCCGGCGACTAGCGGGGGGGCCGGATGAGCAGTTCTTC.

This clonotype appeared a few times. This chain joins TRBV5-1 and TRBJ1-1; D possibly corresponds to TRBD1 (5 bases). The V gene lost 2 bases and the J gene lost 3 bases, with 8 bases spanning the gap. Germline CDR1 SGHRS, CDR2 YFSETQ. The CDR3 has 13 residues. For the CDR3, the DNA is TGCGCCAGCAGCTTCGCCAGGGACACTGAAGCTTTCTTT. This encodes CASSFARDTEAFF.

The chain has TRBV20-1 and TRBJ2-3; 14 bases map to TRBD2. The CDR3 is 17 amino acids. The germline V gene encodes CDR1 DFQATT and CDR2 SNEGSKA (reference sequence). Trimming took 3 bases from V and 6 from J; bases not matched to a gene: 11. The CDR3 DNA reads as TGCAGTGCTAGTGGACTAGCGGGAGGCATCCTGAAGGATACGCAGTATTTT. Its protein is CSASGLAGGILKDTQYF.

V gene TRBV20-1 combines with J gene TRBJ2-3, with 8 bases that match TRBD2. The CDR3 contains 14 residues. Germline trimming cut 6 bases from V and 4 bases from J; bases unmatched to any gene: 9. Germline V gene data show CDR1 as DFQATT and CDR2 as SNEGSKA (reference sequence). The CDR3 coding sequence is TGCAGTGCCTCCGGGGGGGCCTTATCAGATACGCAGTATTTT. It yields the protein CSASGGALSDTQYF.

This rearrangement joins TRBV18 to TRBJ2-5; D might be TRBD2 (5 bases). The CDR3 is 13 amino acids. Per germline, CDR1 KGHSH and CDR2 LQKENI. V was cut by 6 bases and J by 3 bases, with 11 bases left in between. Here the CDR3 DNA reads TGTGCCAGCTCTCCCGGACTGAAAGAGACCCAGTACTTC. Its translation is CASSPGLKETQYF.